This T cell receptor beta chain derives from a study of T cell responses to AZD1222 COVID-19 vaccine. Germline lookup yields CDR1 SGHRS and CDR2 YFSETQ. V lost 3 bases and J lost 3, with 14 bases in between. The CDR3 has 15 amino acids. Details on this clone: Its antigen remains unidentified.

Clones were sequenced by immunoSEQ multiplex PCR, and TCRdb holds only the in-frame ones, with some missing. The sample includes about 85,000 clones, 80% to 90% seen only once; the top ten take about 7.7%. Study results and limitations: Seropositive status at baseline applied to only a handful of AZD1222 recipients. Females outnumbered males among donors, who were mostly white British; clonal diversity was possibly underestimated. Spike was spanned by vaccine-associated CD4 TCRs, which were dominant at 160-218 and 743-854.

The specimen comprised peripheral blood, sampled on day 0 of AZD1222 vaccination. The chain joins TRBV5-1 to TRBJ2-3; TRBD1 might be the D (6 bases). The clonotype originates from an adult in good health. The CDR3 protein is CASSSSQGRTDTQYF. DNA for the CDR3: TGCGCCAGCAGCTCGTCACAGGGCCGGACAGATACGCAGTATTTT.